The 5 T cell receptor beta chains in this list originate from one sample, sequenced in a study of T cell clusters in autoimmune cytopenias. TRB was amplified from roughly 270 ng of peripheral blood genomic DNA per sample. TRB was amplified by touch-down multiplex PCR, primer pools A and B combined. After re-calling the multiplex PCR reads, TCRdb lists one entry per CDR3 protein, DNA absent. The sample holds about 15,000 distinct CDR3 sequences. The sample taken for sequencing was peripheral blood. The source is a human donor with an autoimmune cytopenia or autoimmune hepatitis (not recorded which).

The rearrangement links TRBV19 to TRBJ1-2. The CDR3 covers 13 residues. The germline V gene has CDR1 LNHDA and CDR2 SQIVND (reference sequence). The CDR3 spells CASSDGLQKAYTF.

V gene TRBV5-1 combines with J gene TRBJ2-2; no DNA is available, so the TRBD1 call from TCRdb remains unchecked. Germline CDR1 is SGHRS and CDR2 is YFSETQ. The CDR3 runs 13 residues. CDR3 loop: CASSWTGAGELFF.

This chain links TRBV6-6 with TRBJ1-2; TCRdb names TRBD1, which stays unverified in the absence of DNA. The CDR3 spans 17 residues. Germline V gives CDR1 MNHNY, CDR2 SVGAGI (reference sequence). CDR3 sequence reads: CASSNGEGTVARYGYTF.

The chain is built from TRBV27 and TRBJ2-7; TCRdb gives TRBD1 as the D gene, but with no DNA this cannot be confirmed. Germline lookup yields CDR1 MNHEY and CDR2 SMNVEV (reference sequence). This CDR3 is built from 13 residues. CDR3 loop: CASSQGAGDEQYF.

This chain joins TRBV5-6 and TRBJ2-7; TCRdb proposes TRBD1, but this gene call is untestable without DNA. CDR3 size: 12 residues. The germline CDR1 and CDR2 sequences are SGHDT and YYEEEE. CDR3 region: CASSPLVGEQYF.